The 31 T cell receptor beta chains below come from one sample, sequenced in a study of T cells in Graves' hyperthyroidism and ophthalmopathy. Authors of the study amplified TCR beta CDR3 regions from RNA transcripts. Carried out on the TCR CDR3, a first-round RT-PCR used the HTBI primer set. One entry per CDR3 protein results from TCRdb running MiXCR on the multiplex PCR reads. The repertoire holds over 500,000 distinct CDR3 sequences, with less than 15% as singletons. The sample comprised blood. These receptors were obtained from a woman aged 40 to 50 with Graves' hyperthyroidism.

This clonotype came up many times. The chain carries TRBV30 and TRBJ2-7; D unclear. The CDR3 is 11 amino acids. With 2 bases removed from V and 3 bases from J, the gap between germline ends came to 5 bases. Per germline, CDR1 GTSNPN and CDR2 SVGIG (reference sequence). This chain's CDR3 is CAWSILYEQYF. The CDR3 DNA is TGTGCCTGGAGTATCCTCTACGAGCAGTACTTC.

This clonotype was seen ten or more times. The chain uses TRBV28 and TRBJ2-5, with 14 bases fitting TRBD2. V trimming: 6 bases; J trimming: 5 bases; junction bases outside the gene matches: 8. Germline-derived CDR1 and CDR2 are MDHEN and SYDVKM. The CDR3 loop spans 16 amino acids. This CDR3 reads CASSLTSGRVRETQYF. Written as DNA, the CDR3 is TGTGCCAGCAGCCTGACTAGCGGGAGGGTGCGGGAGACCCAGTACTTC.

This clonotype was observed a few times. The V gene is TRBV2, the J gene TRBJ1-1; 9 bases agree with TRBD1. J lost 1 base, V lost 3 bases, and 0 bases had no gene match. CDR3 length: 14 amino acids. Germline V CDR1 and CDR2: SNHLY, FYNNEI. For the CDR3, the DNA is TGTGCCAGCAGTGAGGACAGGGGGAACACTGAAGCTTTCTTT. This sequence encodes CASSEDRGNTEAFF.

This clonotype showed up just a few times. The chain employs TRBV28 and TRBJ2-2; 9 positions agree with TRBD1. V lost 3 bases, J lost 10 bases, and 12 bases stayed unmatched. The length of the CDR3 is 16 residues. CDR1 is MDHEN and CDR2 is SYDVKM in the germline V gene. The CDR3 spells CASSFLGQGGSQELFF. In nucleotides, the CDR3 is TGTGCCAGCAGTTTTTTGGGACAGGGAGGATCGCAGGAGCTGTTTTTT.

With regard to this clonotype: Since a much larger clone is just one base distant, this may be a read error. The J gene is TRBJ2-7, the V gene TRBV7-9, with 9 bases identical to TRBD2. The CDR3 runs 15 residues. The germline V gene has CDR1 SEHNR and CDR2 FQNEAQ (reference sequence). CDR3 sequence: CASSLGASGTYVQYF. Here the CDR3 DNA reads TGTGCCAGCAGCTTAGGGGCTAGCGGGACCTACGTGCAGTACTTC.

This clonotype came up many times. The V call is TRBV20-1, the J call TRBJ1-5; D might be TRBD1 (5 bases). CDR3 size: 13 residues. Trimming removed 7 bases at V and 1 base at J, with 11 bases between. Germline CDR1 is DFQATT and CDR2 is SNEGSKA (reference sequence). DNA of the CDR3: TGCAGTGGGGGAGGGGCCAGCAATCAGCCCCAGCATTTT. Translating gives CSGGGASNQPQHF.

This clonotype was seen at least ten times. The V call is TRBV6-1, the J call TRBJ1-1, with 7 bases fitting TRBD1. With 2 bases clipped from V and 10 bases from J, the junction kept 7 bases outside the gene matches. CDR1 and CDR2 from the germline V gene are MNHNS and SASEGT. There are 13 residues in the CDR3. The CDR3 spells CASSELTGNVAFF. In DNA form, the CDR3 reads TGTGCCAGCAGTGAACTGACAGGGAACGTAGCTTTCTTT.

This clonotype was counted ten times or more. The chain couples TRBV20-1 to TRBJ2-5; D perhaps matches TRBD1 (5 bases). The CDR3 sequence is 13 residues long. The germline gives CDR1 DFQATT, CDR2 SNEGSKA (reference sequence). The V and J ends lost 5 bases and 1 base respectively, with 11 bases between them. The DNA of the CDR3 is TGCAGTGCTGACCAAAGGGGCCAAGAGACCCAGTACTTC. Its translation is CSADQRGQETQYF.

This clonotype appeared many times. The V and J genes are TRBV2 and TRBJ2-3, with 7 bases that match TRBD2. J gave up 1 base and V 6 bases, and 10 bases lay outside the gene matches. The V gene's germline CDR1 is SNHLY and CDR2 FYNNEI. The CDR3 is 16 amino acids. CDR3 protein: CASRGLAGVGTDTQYF. The CDR3 nucleotides read TGTGCCAGCAGGGGACTTGCGGGAGTTGGCACAGATACGCAGTATTTT.

The sample holds many counts of this clonotype. The gene calls are TRBV12-3 or TRBV12-4 and TRBJ2-1; perhaps TRBD1 as D (6 bases). Trimming took 10 bases from V and 5 from J, leaving 18 bases between them. The CDR3 loop spans 14 amino acids. Here the CDR3 reads CATRGRKGDNEQFF. CDR3 in DNA: TGTGCCACCAGAGGACGGAAGGGGGACAATGAGCAGTTCTTC.

This clonotype was seen a handful of times. The chain recombines TRBV28 with TRBJ2-7; a possible D gene is TRBD1 (6 bases). Germline CDR1 and CDR2: MDHEN and SYDVKM. The V and J ends lost 1 base and 5 bases respectively, with 24 bases between them. The CDR3 is 18 residues long. The CDR3: CASSLSRTQQGLADEQYF. The CDR3 DNA sequence: TGTGCCAGCAGTTTATCCCGTACCCAACAGGGTTTGGCGGACGAGCAGTACTTC.

This clonotype showed up many times. The chain joins TRBV5-1 to TRBJ2-4; maybe TRBD1 (5 bases). The germline V and J ends were trimmed by 0 bases and 8 bases, with 12 bases remaining between them. This CDR3 is 14 amino acids long. Germline CDR1 reads SGHRS; CDR2 reads YFSETQ. In DNA form, the CDR3 reads TGCGCCAGCAGCTTGGGACAGTACCCGGACATTCAGTACTTC. Amino acids: CASSLGQYPDIQYF.

This clonotype was found many times. The rearrangement links TRBV5-1 to TRBJ2-5; 7 bases map to TRBD2. This CDR3 is 15 amino acids long. With 0 bases clipped from V and 5 bases from J, the junction kept 7 bases outside the gene matches. The germline CDR1 and CDR2 sequences are SGHRS and YFSETQ. This chain's CDR3 is CASSLEGLLEETQYF. CDR3 DNA sequence: TGCGCCAGCAGCTTGGAGGGACTACTGGAGGAGACCCAGTACTTC.

This clonotype has a count of ten or more. The chain uses TRBV7-9 and TRBJ2-7, with D possibly TRBD1 on 6 matching bases. Trimming left V 4 bases short and J 7 bases short, with 11 bases between. CDR1 is SEHNR, CDR2 FQNEAQ, per germline (reference sequence). CDR3 length equals 12 residues. CDR3 sequence reads: CASSSDRWEQYF. CDR3 nucleotide sequence: TGTGCCAGCAGCTCGGACAGATGGGAGCAGTACTTC.

This clonotype was seen a few times. This chain links TRBV25-1 with TRBJ2-1, with 7 bases aligning to TRBD2. V trimming: 4 bases; J trimming: 9 bases; junction bases outside the gene matches: 12. Germline values: CDR1 MGHDK, CDR2 SYGVNS. CDR3 length equals 15 residues. The CDR3 DNA reads TGTGCCAGCAGTGCTAGCGGCGGCCCAAAGGGTGAGCAGTTCTTC. Its protein is CASSASGGPKGEQFF.

At least ten counts were recorded for this clonotype. The chain has TRBV12-3 or TRBV12-4 and TRBJ2-2, with 10 bases identical to TRBD2. J gave up 5 bases and V 6 bases, and 15 bases lay outside the gene matches. The CDR3 extends over 18 amino acids. The CDR3 nucleotides read TGTGCCAGCAGCCGGTGGCTAGCGGGGGAGTATAGGACCGGGGAGCTGTTTTTT. It is translated as CASSRWLAGEYRTGELFF.

This clonotype was seen at least ten times. The chain links TRBV7-8 to TRBJ2-7, with D hard to call. The CDR3 runs to 12 residues. Trimming left V 5 bases short and J 2 bases short, with 7 bases between. Germline loops: CDR1 SGHVS, CDR2 FQNEAQ. CDR3 residues: CASSPITYEQYF. The CDR3 coding sequence is TGTGCCAGCAGCCCGATAACCTACGAGCAGTACTTC.

The CDR3 loop reads CASSGGAKNIQYF. DNA of the CDR3: TGTGCCAGCAGCGGGGGGGCCAAAAACATTCAGTACTTC. The chain recombines TRBV9 with TRBJ2-4; D possibly matches TRBD1 or TRBD2 (5 bases each). Per germline, CDR1 SGDLS and CDR2 YYNGEE. There are 13 residues in the CDR3. Deletions cut 3 bases from V and 1 base from J, with 5 bases between.

This clonotype has just a few counts. V usage is TRBV20-1 and J usage is TRBJ2-2, with 10 bases aligning to TRBD2. With V trimmed by 1 base and J by 5 bases, 4 bases remained unmatched. This CDR3 contains 15 residues. The germline V gene encodes CDR1 DFQATT and CDR2 SNEGSKA (reference sequence). The CDR3 spells CSARVSAGGTGELFF. CDR3 DNA: TGCAGTGCTAGAGTCTCAGCGGGAGGGACCGGGGAGCTGTTTTTT.

This clonotype was observed many times. The chain uses TRBV27 and TRBJ2-3; 7 bases are shared with TRBD2. The V and J ends lost 5 bases and 1 base, in that order; junction bases with no gene match: 9. This CDR3 spans 16 amino acids. Germline V gene lookup returns CDR1 MNHEY and CDR2 SMNVEV (reference sequence). CDR3 residues: CASSPRLAVRTDTQYF. Written as DNA, the CDR3 is TGTGCCAGCAGTCCCCGCCTAGCGGTCCGCACAGATACGCAGTATTTT.

This clonotype was seen repeatedly, ten times or more. The chain recombines TRBV20-1 with TRBJ1-1; possible D gene TRBD1, 6 bases. CDR3 length: 15 amino acids. Germline V gene sequence: CDR1 DFQATT, CDR2 SNEGSKA (reference sequence). Trimming shortened V by 5 bases and J by 0 bases, and 16 bases separated the two germline ends. CDR3 residues: CSAVYPYRVNTEAFF. CDR3 bases: TGCAGTGCTGTCTACCCATACAGGGTGAACACTGAAGCTTTCTTT.

This clonotype was seen at least ten times. The chain uses TRBV11-1 and TRBJ2-7; D gene uncertain. The CDR3 has 17 amino acids. V was shortened by 1 base and J by 5 bases, with 21 bases between the two germline ends. CDR1 is SGHAT and CDR2 is FQDESV in the germline V gene (reference sequence). The CDR3 sequence is CASSLGRTALPVDEQYF. The DNA of the CDR3 is TGTGCCAGCAGCTTAGGACGTACGGCCTTACCAGTAGACGAGCAGTACTTC.

This clonotype was detected only a few times. V and J are TRBV12-3 or TRBV12-4 and TRBJ1-6; D is possibly TRBD1 (6 bases). CDR3 length equals 13 residues. The V end lost 6 bases, the J end lost 11 bases, and 14 bases lay between the germline ends. As DNA, the CDR3 is TGTGCCAGCAGCGCGGACAGCCCAGCACCCCTCCACTTT. Protein: CASSADSPAPLHF.

This clonotype was detected a few times. Possible read error: a much larger clone is one base away. The V call is TRBV3-1, the J call TRBJ1-2, with D hard to call. Germline V gene sequence: CDR1 LGHDT, CDR2 YNNKEL (reference sequence). V lost 4 bases, J lost 9 bases, and 18 bases lay in between. The CDR3 covers 14 residues. CDR3 loop: CASSPQEASGSYTF. The DNA for the CDR3 is TGTGCCAGCAGCCCCCAGGAGGCCAGTGGTAGCTACACCTTC.

This clonotype was observed many times. The chain carries TRBV20-1 and TRBJ2-3; no reliable D call. V dropped 1 base and J dropped 6 bases, with 11 bases sitting between them. CDR3 size: 13 residues. In germline, CDR1 is DFQATT, CDR2 SNEGSKA (reference sequence). In DNA, the CDR3 is TGCAGTGCTAGAGCCTCCCGTATGGATACGCAGTATTTT. This encodes CSARASRMDTQYF.

This clonotype was detected many times. This chain uses TRBV28 with TRBJ1-6; D unclear. V was trimmed by 6 bases and J by 14 bases, leaving 20 bases between them. In germline, CDR1 is MDHEN, CDR2 SYDVKM. The CDR3 is 14 residues long. The CDR3: CASSLNGLNSALHF. CDR3 coding DNA: TGTGCCAGCAGCCTGAATGGGCTAAACTCAGCCCTCCACTTT.

The chain carries TRBV7-8 and TRBJ2-1, with D perhaps matching TRBD2 (7 bases). The CDR3 has 19 residues. The V end lost 4 bases, the J end lost 5 bases, and 27 bases lay between the germline ends. CDR1 and CDR2 from the germline V gene are SGHVS and FQNEAQ. CDR3 protein: CASSWDRGGEGGVDNEQFF. The DNA of the CDR3 is TGTGCCAGCAGCTGGGATAGAGGGGGGGAGGGAGGAGTTGACAATGAGCAGTTCTTC.

This clonotype was detected ten times or more. The CDR3 DNA sequence: TGTGCCAGCAGCTCGGCTAGCGGGGCCAGCTCCTACAATGAGCAGTTCTTC. It yields the protein CASSSASGASSYNEQFF. The rearrangement uses TRBV7-2 and TRBJ2-1, with 9 bases lining up with TRBD2. This CDR3 contains 17 residues. Per germline, CDR1 SGHTA and CDR2 FQGNSA. The V and J ends lost 4 bases and 0 bases, in that order; junction bases with no gene match: 7.

As to this clonotype: Just one base apart from a much larger clone, this may be a read error. The J gene is TRBJ2-2, the V gene TRBV11-2; D may correspond to TRBD1 or TRBD2 (6 bases each). The germline CDR1 and CDR2 sequences are SGHAT and FQNNGV. The CDR3 covers 15 residues. CDR3 DNA: TGTGCCAGCAGAGGGGGGCAGCGGAACGCCGGGGAGCTGTTTTTT. Translation gives CASRGGQRNAGELFF.

This clonotype has ten or more counts. This chain connects TRBV28 to TRBJ2-4; D might be TRBD1 (6 bases). Looked up from germline, CDR1 is MDHEN and CDR2 is SYDVKM. Trimming removed 4 bases at V and 0 bases at J, with 10 bases between. This CDR3 is built from 15 residues. CDR3 in amino acids: CASSYGQPAKNIQYF. In nucleotides, the CDR3 is TGTGCCAGCAGTTACGGACAGCCAGCCAAAAACATTCAGTACTTC.

This clonotype occurred many times. The rearrangement uses TRBV15 and TRBJ2-1; TRBD1 matches 12 bases. The CDR3 loop spans 16 amino acids. Germline CDR1 is LNHNV and CDR2 is YYDKDF (reference sequence). Trimming removed 2 bases from V and 8 bases from J; junction bases left unmatched: 7. The CDR3 spells CATSRSTGTGGYEQFF. The CDR3 nucleotides read TGTGCCACCAGCAGATCAACCGGGACAGGGGGCTATGAGCAGTTCTTC.